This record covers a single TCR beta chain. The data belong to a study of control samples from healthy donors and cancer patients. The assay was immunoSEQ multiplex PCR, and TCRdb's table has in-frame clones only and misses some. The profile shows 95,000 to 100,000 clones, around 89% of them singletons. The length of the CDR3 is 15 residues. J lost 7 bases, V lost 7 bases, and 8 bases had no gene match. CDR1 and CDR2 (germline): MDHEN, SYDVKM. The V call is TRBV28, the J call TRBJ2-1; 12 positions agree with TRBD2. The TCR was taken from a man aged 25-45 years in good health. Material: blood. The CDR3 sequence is CASNPGLAGWNEQFF. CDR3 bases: TGTGCCAGCAACCCGGGACTAGCGGGTTGGAATGAGCAGTTCTTC.